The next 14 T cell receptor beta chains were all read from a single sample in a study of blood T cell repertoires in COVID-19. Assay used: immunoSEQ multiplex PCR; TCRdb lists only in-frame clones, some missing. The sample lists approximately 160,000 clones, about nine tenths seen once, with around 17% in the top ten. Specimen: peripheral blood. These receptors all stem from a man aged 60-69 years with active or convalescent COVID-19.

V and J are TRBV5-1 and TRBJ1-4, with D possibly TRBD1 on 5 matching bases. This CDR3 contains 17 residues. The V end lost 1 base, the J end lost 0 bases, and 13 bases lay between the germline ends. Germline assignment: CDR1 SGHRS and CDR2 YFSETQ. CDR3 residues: CASSLTAGPATNEKLFF. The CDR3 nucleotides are TGCGCCAGCAGCTTGACCGCAGGGCCTGCAACTAATGAAAAACTGTTTTTT. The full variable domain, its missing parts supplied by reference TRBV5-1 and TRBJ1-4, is KAGVTQTPRYLIKTRGQQVTLSCSPISGHRSVSWYQQTPGQGLQFLFEYFSETQRNKGNFPGRFSGRQFSNSRSEMNVSTLELGDSALYLCASSLTAGPATNEKLFFGSGTQLSVL.

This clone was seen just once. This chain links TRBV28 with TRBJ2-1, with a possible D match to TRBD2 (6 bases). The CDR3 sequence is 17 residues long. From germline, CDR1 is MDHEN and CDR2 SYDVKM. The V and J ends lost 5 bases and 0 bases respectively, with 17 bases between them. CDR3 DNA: TGTGCCAGCAGTACTCCCGTTCTCGGGGGCTCCTACAATGAGCAGTTCTTC. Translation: CASSTPVLGGSYNEQFF.

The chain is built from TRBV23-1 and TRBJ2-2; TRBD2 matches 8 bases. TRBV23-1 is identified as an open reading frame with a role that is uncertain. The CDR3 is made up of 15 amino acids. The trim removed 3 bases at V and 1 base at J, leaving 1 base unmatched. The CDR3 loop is CASSHAGGNTGELFF. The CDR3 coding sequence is TGCGCCAGCAGTCATGCGGGAGGGAACACCGGGGAGCTGTTTTTT.

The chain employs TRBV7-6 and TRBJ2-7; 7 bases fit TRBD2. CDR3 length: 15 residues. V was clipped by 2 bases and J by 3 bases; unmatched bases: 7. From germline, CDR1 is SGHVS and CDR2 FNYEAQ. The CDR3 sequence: CASSLQTGGHYEQYF. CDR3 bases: TGTGCCAGCAGCTTACAAACGGGAGGCCACTACGAGCAGTACTTC.

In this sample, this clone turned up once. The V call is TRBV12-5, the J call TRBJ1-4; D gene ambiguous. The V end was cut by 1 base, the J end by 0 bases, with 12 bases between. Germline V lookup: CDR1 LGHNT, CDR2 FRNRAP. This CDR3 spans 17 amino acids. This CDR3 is CASGLAYDTTTNEKLFF. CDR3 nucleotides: TGTGCTAGTGGTTTGGCATATGATACTACAACTAATGAAAAACTGTTTTTT.

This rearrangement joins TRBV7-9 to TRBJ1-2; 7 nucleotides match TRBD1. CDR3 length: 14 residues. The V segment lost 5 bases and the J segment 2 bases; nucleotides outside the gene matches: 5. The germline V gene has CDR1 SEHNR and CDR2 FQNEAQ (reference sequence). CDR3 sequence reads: CASSTQGQNYGYTF. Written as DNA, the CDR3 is TGTGCCAGCAGCACCCAGGGACAGAACTATGGCTACACCTTC.

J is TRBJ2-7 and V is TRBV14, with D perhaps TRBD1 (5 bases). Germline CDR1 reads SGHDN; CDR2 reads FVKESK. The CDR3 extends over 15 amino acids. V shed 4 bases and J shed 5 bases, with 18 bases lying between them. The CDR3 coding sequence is TGTGCCAGCAGCCGAATGGGGCAGGGTTACCACGAGCAGTACTTC. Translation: CASSRMGQGYHEQYF.

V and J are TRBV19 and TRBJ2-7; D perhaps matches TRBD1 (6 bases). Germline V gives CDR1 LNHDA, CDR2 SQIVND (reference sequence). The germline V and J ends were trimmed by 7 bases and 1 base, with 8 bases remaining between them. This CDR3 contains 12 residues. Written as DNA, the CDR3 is TGTGCCAGTACCGACAGGTCCTACGAGCAGTACTTC. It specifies CASTDRSYEQYF.

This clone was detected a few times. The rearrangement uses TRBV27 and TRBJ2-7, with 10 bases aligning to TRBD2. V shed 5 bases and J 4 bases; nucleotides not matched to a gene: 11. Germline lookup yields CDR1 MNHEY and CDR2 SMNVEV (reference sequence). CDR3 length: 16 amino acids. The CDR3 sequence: CASSPASGRGAYEQYF. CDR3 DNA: TGTGCCAGCAGTCCCGCTAGCGGGAGAGGAGCGTACGAGCAGTACTTC.

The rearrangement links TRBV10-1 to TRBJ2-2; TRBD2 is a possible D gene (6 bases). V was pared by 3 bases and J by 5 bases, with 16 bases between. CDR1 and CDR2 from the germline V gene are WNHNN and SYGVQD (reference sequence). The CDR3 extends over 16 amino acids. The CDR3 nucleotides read TGCGCCAGCAGTGACCCAACAGCCGGGAGTACCGGGGAGCTGTTTTTT. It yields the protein CASSDPTAGSTGELFF.

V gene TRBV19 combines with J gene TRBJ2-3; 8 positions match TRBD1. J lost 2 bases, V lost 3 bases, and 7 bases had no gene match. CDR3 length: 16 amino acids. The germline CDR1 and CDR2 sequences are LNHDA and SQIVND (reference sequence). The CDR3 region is CASSIPGGQATDTQYF. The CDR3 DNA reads TGTGCCAGTAGTATCCCAGGGGGACAGGCCACAGATACGCAGTATTTT. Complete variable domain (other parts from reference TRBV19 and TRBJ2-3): DGGITQSPKYLFRKEGQNVTLSCEQNLNHDAMYWYRQDPGQGLRLIYYSQIVNDFQKGDIAEGYSVSREKKESFPLTVTSAQKNPTAFYLCASSIPGGQATDTQYFGPGTRLTVL.

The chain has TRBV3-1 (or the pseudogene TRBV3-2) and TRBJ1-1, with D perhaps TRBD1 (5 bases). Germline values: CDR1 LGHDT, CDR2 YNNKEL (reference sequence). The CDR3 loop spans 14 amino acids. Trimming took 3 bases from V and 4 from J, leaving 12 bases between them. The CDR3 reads CASSQGGGVTEAFF. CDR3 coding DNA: TGTGCCAGCAGCCAGGGCGGAGGGGTCACTGAAGCTTTCTTT.

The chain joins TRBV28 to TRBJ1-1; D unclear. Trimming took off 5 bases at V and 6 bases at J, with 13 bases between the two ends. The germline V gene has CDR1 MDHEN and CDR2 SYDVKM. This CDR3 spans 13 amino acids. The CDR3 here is CASSLLRSPEAFF. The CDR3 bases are TGTGCCAGCAGTCTGCTAAGGAGCCCTGAAGCTTTCTTT.

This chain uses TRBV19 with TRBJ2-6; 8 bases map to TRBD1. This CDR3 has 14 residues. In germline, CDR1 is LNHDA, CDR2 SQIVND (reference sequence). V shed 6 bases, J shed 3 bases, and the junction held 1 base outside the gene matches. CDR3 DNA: TGTGCCAGTAGCACAGGGGGTGGGGCCAACGTCCTGACTTTC. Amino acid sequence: CASSTGGGANVLTF.